The TCR beta chain under discussion was sequenced for a study of identical twins. MiXCR was run by TCRdb on the 5' RACE reads, yielding one entry per CDR3 protein. The table includes a few hundred thousand distinct CDR3 sequences, under 9.5% detected once. In its sample, this clonotype was seen many times. CDR3 length equals 11 residues. The ends were cut back, 7 bases at V and 10 bases at J, with 11 bases in the middle. This sample was shared with a second study, whose subject was yellow fever vaccine responses in identical twins.

Sequenced sample: memory (CD45RO+) T cells sorted from blood. The chain links TRBV12-3 or TRBV12-4 to TRBJ2-1; D call uncertain. This TCR came from a woman between 18 and 29 years old in good health. The CDR3 is CASTQAVEQFF. CDR3 coding DNA: TGTGCCAGCACCCAGGCCGTCGAGCAGTTCTTC.